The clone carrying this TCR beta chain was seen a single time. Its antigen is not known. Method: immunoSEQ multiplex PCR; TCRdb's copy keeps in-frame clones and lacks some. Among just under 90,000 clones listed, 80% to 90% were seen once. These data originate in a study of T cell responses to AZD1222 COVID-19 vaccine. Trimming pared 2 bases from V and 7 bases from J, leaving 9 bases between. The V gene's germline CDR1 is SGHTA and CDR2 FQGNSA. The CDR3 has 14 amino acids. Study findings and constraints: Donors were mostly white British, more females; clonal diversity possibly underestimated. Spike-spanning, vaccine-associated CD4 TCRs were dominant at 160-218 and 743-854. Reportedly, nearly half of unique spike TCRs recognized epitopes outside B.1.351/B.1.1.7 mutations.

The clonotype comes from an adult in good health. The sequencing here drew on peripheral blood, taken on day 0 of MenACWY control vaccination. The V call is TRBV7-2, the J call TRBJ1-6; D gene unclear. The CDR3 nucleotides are TGTGCCAGCAGCTTATTTCATCCGAATTCACCCCTCCACTTT. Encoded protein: CASSLFHPNSPLHF.